This TCR beta chain was found in a study of tumor-infiltrating lymphocytes in primary liver carcinoma. Overall study results and limits: A significantly higher top-250-clone fraction was recorded for tumors than for blood (p = 0.039). Tumor-adjacent and tumor-blood pairs shared less of their repertoires than tumor region pairs shared.

Comment on this clonotype: Its antigen is currently unknown. A junction end diverges from the germline sequence, so it may reflect a read error.

Starting material of 500 ng total RNA yielded TCR beta cDNA via a constant-region primer. Libraries covering TCR beta were generated through three nested multiplex PCR rounds (using a slightly modified ARM-PCR). TCRdb itself ran the multiplex PCR reads through MiXCR, one entry per CDR3 protein. The sample carries about 54,000 distinct CDR3 sequences, 60% to 75% recorded once. Between about 19 and 34 mg of unsorted bulk tissue served as the source from which RNA and DNA were co-extracted. Chronic HBV infection, which was untreated, was present in the patients. This TCR came from a man aged 35 to 55 with primary liver carcinoma and hepatitis B virus infection. Sequenced sample: liver tumor tissue from sampling region 2. Described subset: tumor region T2, inferior pole.

CDR3 residues: CDSRERDTTHGYTF. CDR3 DNA: TGTGACAGCAGAGAGAGGGACACCACCCATGGCTACACTTTC. The chain carries TRBV11-2 and TRBJ1-2, with D possibly TRBD1 on 6 matching bases. This CDR3 has 14 residues. In germline, CDR1 is SGHAT, CDR2 FQNNGV.